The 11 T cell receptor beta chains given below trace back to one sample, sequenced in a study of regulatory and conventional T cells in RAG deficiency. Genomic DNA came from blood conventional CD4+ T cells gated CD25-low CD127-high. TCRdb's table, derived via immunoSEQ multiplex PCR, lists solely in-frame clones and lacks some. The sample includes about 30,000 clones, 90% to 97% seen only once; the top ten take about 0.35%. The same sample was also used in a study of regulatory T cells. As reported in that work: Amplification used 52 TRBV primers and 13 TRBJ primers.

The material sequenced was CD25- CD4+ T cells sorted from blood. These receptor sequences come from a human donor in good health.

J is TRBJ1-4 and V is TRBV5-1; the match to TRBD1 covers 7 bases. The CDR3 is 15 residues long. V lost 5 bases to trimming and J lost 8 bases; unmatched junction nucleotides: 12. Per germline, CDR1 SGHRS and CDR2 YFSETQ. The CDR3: CASRRTGTEGEKLFF. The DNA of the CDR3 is TGCGCCAGCAGGCGTACCGGGACAGAAGGAGAAAAACTGTTTTTT.

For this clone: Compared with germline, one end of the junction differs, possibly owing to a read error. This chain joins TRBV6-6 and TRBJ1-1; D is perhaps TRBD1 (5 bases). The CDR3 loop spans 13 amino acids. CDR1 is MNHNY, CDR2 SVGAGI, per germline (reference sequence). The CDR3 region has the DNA TGTGTCAGCACAAAGACAGAGAACACTGAAGCTTTCTTT. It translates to CVSTKTENTEAFF.

DNA for the CDR3: TGTGCCAGCACCGCGACGCCCGAGACAGGTAATTATCAGCCCCAGCATTTT. Its translation is CASTATPETGNYQPQHF. The rearrangement links TRBV21-1 to TRBJ1-5; the table names TRBD1, a call not compared with the DNA. TRBV21-1 is designated a pseudogene. The CDR3 loop spans 17 amino acids.

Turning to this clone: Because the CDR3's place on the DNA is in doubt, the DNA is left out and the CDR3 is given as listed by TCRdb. The CDR3 loop reads CASSLFAAGTGGTDTRYF. This chain links TRBV7-3 with TRBJ2-3; the table's TRBD1 call for D was not verified on the DNA. Germline values: CDR1 SGHTA, CDR2 FQGTGA. The CDR3 is 18 residues long, counting both termini.

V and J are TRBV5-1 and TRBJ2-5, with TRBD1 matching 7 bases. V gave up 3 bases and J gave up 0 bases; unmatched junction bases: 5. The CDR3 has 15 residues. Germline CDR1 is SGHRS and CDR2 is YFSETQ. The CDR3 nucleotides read TGCGCCAGCAGCTCGGGACAGCTGGACCAAGAGACCCAGTACTTC. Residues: CASSSGQLDQETQYF.

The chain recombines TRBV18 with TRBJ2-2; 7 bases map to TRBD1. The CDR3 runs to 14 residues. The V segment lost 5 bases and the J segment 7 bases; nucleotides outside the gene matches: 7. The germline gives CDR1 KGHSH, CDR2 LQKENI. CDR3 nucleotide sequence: TGTGCCAGCTCAGTAGACAGGGTCGGCGGGGAGCTGTTTTTT. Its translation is CASSVDRVGGELFF.

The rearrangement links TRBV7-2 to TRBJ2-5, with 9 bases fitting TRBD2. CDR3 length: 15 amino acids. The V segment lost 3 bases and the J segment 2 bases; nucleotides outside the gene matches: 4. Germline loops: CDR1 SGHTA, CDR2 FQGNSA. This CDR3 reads CASSFVAGVQETQYF. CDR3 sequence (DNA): TGTGCCAGCAGCTTCGTAGCGGGAGTACAAGAGACCCAGTACTTC.

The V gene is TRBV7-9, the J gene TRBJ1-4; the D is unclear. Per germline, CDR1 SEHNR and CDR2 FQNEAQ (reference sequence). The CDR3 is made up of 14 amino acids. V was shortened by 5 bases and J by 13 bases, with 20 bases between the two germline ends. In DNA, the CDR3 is TGTGCCAGCAGCGCCTCGGCCGGCCGGGGAAGACTGTTTTTT. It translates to CASSASAGRGRLFF.

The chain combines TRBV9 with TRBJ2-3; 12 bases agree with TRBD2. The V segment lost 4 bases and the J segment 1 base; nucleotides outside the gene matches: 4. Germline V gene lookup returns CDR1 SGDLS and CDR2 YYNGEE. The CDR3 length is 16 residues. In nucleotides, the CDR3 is TGTGCCAGCAGCCCCCGGACTAGCGGGGGCACAGATACGCAGTATTTT. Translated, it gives CASSPRTSGGTDTQYF.

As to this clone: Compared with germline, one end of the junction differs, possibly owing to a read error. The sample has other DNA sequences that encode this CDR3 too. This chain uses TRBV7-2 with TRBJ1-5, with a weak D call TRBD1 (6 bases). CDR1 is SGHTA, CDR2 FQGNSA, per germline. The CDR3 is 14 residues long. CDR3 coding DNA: TGTGCCAGCAGCCTAACAGGGTCCAATCAGCCCCAGCACTTT. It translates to CASSLTGSNQPQHF.

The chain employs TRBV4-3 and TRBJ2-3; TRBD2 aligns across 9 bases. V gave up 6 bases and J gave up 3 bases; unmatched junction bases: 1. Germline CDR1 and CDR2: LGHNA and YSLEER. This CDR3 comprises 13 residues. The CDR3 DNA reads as TGCGCCAGCAGGCGGGAGGGGACAGATACGCAGTATTTT. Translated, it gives CASRREGTDTQYF.